This entry lists 32 T cell receptor beta chains sequenced from one sample in a study of blood T cell repertoires in COVID-19 (TCRdb year 2020). Library construction relied on the immunoSEQ multiplex PCR assay. In its TCRdb copy, this immuneACCESS table keeps in-frame sequences only and misses some clones. Where compared with another copy, unresolved V genes explain less than half of these, and the others have no known cause. Here the sample has about 210,000 clones; around 81% occur a single time. The ten largest clones add up to more than 8.5% of the sample. The material sequenced was PBMCs or T cells enriched from blood (not recorded which). The origin of the receptors is a woman between 50 and 59 years old with acute COVID-19.

J is TRBJ2-7 and V is TRBV2; 7 bases line up with TRBD1. The CDR3 loop spans 15 amino acids. V gave up 7 bases and J gave up 5 bases; unmatched junction bases: 14. The germline V gene has CDR1 SNHLY and CDR2 FYNNEI. DNA of the CDR3: TGTGCCAGCAATCCCTTACAGGGGTGGGGTGACGAGCAGTACTTC. Its protein is CASNPLQGWGDEQYF.

The V gene is TRBV7-2, the J gene TRBJ1-2, with TRBD1 matching 7 bases. Germline loops: CDR1 SGHTA, CDR2 FQGNSA. V was clipped by 5 bases and J by 7 bases; unmatched bases: 7. This CDR3 is built from 13 residues. The CDR3 DNA follows: TGTGCCAGCAGCCGCGACAGGGAGGCTGGCTACACCTTC. Amino acid sequence: CASSRDREAGYTF.

V gene TRBV5-6 combines with J gene TRBJ2-7; no definite D call. V lost 1 base and J 2 bases, leaving 7 bases between the germline ends. CDR1 and CDR2 from the germline V gene are SGHDT and YYEEEE. The CDR3 runs 13 residues. For the CDR3, the DNA is TGTGCCAGCAGCTTGTTCGGAGCCTACGAGCAGTACTTC. Protein sequence: CASSLFGAYEQYF.

V gene TRBV6-6 combines with J gene TRBJ1-5, with D unclear. V gave up 2 bases and J gave up 0 bases, with 5 bases separating them. CDR3 length equals 14 residues. Germline V gene lookup returns CDR1 MNHNY and CDR2 SVGAGI (reference sequence). The CDR3 loop reads CASSYGGSNQPQHF. In DNA, the CDR3 is TGTGCCAGCAGTTACGGCGGTAGCAATCAGCCCCAGCATTTT.

This rearrangement joins TRBV27 to TRBJ2-5; perhaps TRBD2 as D (5 bases). This CDR3 contains 13 residues. Looked up from germline, CDR1 is MNHEY and CDR2 is SMNVEV (reference sequence). V was trimmed by 1 base and J by 13 bases, leaving 16 bases between them. This chain's CDR3 is CASSLYESGLSYF. CDR3 coding DNA: TGTGCCAGCAGTTTATATGAATCTGGACTTTCGTACTTC.

The rearrangement uses TRBV28 and TRBJ1-4; TRBD1 might be the D (6 bases). The CDR3 is made up of 14 amino acids. Per the germline V gene, CDR1 is MDHEN and CDR2 is SYDVKM. The V and J ends lost 3 bases and 7 bases respectively, with 12 bases between them. The CDR3 here is CASSFGGNAEKLFF. CDR3 sequence (DNA): TGTGCCAGCAGTTTTGGGGGCAACGCTGAAAAACTGTTTTTT.

The chain recombines TRBV10-3 with TRBJ2-7, with 10 bases lining up with TRBD2. The V gene end was trimmed by 4 bases and the J gene end by 2 bases; junction bases not matched to a gene: 5. Germline-derived CDR1 and CDR2 are ENHRY and SYGVKD. The CDR3 covers 15 residues. CDR3 loop: CAISALLAGAYEQYF. The DNA of the CDR3 is TGTGCCATCAGTGCTCTGCTAGCGGGAGCCTACGAGCAGTACTTC.

The genes are TRBV7-6 and TRBJ2-1; D is ambiguous. The germline V and J ends were trimmed by 3 bases and 4 bases, with 7 bases remaining between them. The germline V gene has CDR1 SGHVS and CDR2 FNYEAQ. The CDR3 length is 13 residues. Here the CDR3 DNA reads TGTGCCAGCAGCTTGTCAGTTTACAATGAGCAGTTCTTC. Encoded protein: CASSLSVYNEQFF.

A note on this clone: Other DNA sequences within the sample encode an identical CDR3. The chain uses TRBV14 and TRBJ2-3, with a tentative D call TRBD1 (5 bases). The CDR3 runs to 14 residues. V lost 1 base, J lost 2 bases, and 7 bases lay in between. Germline V gives CDR1 SGHDN, CDR2 FVKESK. The CDR3 reads CASSQGQNTDTQYF. As DNA, the CDR3 is TGTGCCAGCAGCCAAGGACAGAACACAGATACGCAGTATTTT.

V and J are TRBV5-1 and TRBJ1-4; a possible D gene is TRBD1 (6 bases). The length of the CDR3 is 15 residues. The germline gives CDR1 SGHRS, CDR2 YFSETQ. The V end lost 4 bases, the J end lost 1 base, and 11 bases lay between the germline ends. In DNA, the CDR3 is TGCGCCAGCAGCCTAGGGACACTAACTAATGAAAAACTGTTTTTT. Translating gives CASSLGTLTNEKLFF.

The chain carries TRBV3-1 (or the pseudogene TRBV3-2) and TRBJ2-5; the D gene is possibly TRBD2 (6 bases). The CDR3 covers 13 residues. V was trimmed by 1 base and J by 7 bases, leaving 10 bases between them. The germline V gene encodes CDR1 LGHDT and CDR2 YNNKEL (reference sequence). The CDR3 DNA reads TGTGCCAGCAGCCAAGGGAGGGGTGGGACCCAGTACTTC. It codes for CASSQGRGGTQYF.

The J gene is TRBJ2-4, the V gene TRBV14; 7 positions agree with TRBD1. The junction had 10 bases not matched to a gene; V was cut back by 3 bases and J by 8 bases. The V gene's germline CDR1 is SGHDN and CDR2 FVKESK. The CDR3 loop spans 15 amino acids. DNA for the CDR3: TGTGCCAGCAGCCAGCGAACAGGGGTTGAAGACATTCAGTACTTC. Residues: CASSQRTGVEDIQYF.

V usage is TRBV5-1 and J usage is TRBJ1-1; no reliable D call. CDR3 size: 14 residues. The germline gives CDR1 SGHRS, CDR2 YFSETQ. Between the trimmed V and J ends, which lost 6 bases and 2 bases, there was a span of 14 bases. CDR3 bases: TGCGCCAGCACCTTCGCGTCCGGTAACACTGAAGCTTTCTTT. It translates to CASTFASGNTEAFF. Full variable domain (rest looked up from reference TRBV5-1 and TRBJ1-1): KAGVTQTPRYLIKTRGQQVTLSCSPISGHRSVSWYQQTPGQGLQFLFEYFSETQRNKGNFPGRFSGRQFSNSRSEMNVSTLELGDSALYLCASTFASGNTEAFFGQGTRLTVV.

This clone was seen once. The junction and the germline gene differ at one end; a read error may be behind it. The rearrangement uses TRBV7-7 and TRBJ1-5; maybe TRBD1 (5 bases). Germline-derived CDR1 and CDR2 are SSHAT and FNYEAQ (reference sequence). This CDR3 is built from 14 residues. The CDR3 nucleotides read TGTGCTAGCACCGGACACTATAGCAATCAGCCCCAGCATTTT. It specifies CASTGHYSNQPQHF.

This clone was found many times. This chain joins TRBV27 and TRBJ2-1, with D possibly being TRBD2 (5 bases). Germline lookup yields CDR1 MNHEY and CDR2 SMNVEV (reference sequence). Trimming took off 3 bases at V and 4 bases at J, with 10 bases between the two ends. The CDR3 contains 14 residues. This CDR3 reads CASSFSGVYNEQFF. The CDR3 DNA follows: TGTGCCAGCAGTTTCTCCGGGGTATACAATGAGCAGTTCTTC.

J is TRBJ2-5 and V is TRBV6-2 or TRBV6-3; D remains ambiguous. The length of the CDR3 is 11 residues. V was cut by 2 bases and J by 6 bases, with 4 bases left in between. In germline, CDR1 is MNHEY, CDR2 SVGEGT. The DNA for the CDR3 is TGTGCCAGCAGTTACGGGCAGACCCAGTACTTC. Translated: CASSYGQTQYF.

The count of this clone is one. This sequence joins TRBV7-2 and TRBJ2-2; D is undetermined. V lost 2 bases to trimming and J lost 0 bases, with 7 bases between them. CDR1 is SGHTA, CDR2 FQGNSA, per germline. The CDR3 length is 15 residues. The CDR3, as DNA: TGTGCCAGCAGCTTATATTTAGCGAACACCGGGGAGCTGTTTTTT. It encodes CASSLYLANTGELFF.

To note about this clone: Mismatch with germline at one junction end may stem from a read error. This chain uses TRBV7-2 with TRBJ2-7; 14 bases align to TRBD2. Germline values: CDR1 SGHTA, CDR2 FQGNSA. CDR3 length: 13 amino acids. The CDR3 spells CASSFGLAGGHDF. CDR3 DNA: TGTGCCAGCAGCTTCGGACTAGCGGGAGGACACGACTTC.

The chain recombines TRBV7-8 with TRBJ2-3; D remains ambiguous. The V gene lost 4 bases and the J gene lost 5 bases, with 10 bases spanning the gap. CDR1 SGHVS and CDR2 FQNEAQ come from the germline V gene. CDR3 length: 13 residues. The CDR3 DNA is TGTGCCAGCAGCTCGAAGCCTAAAGATACGCAGTATTTT. Translated: CASSSKPKDTQYF.

The chain recombines TRBV3-1 (or the pseudogene TRBV3-2) with TRBJ2-1, with 7 nucleotides matching TRBD1. Germline trimming cut 0 bases from V and 0 bases from J; bases unmatched to any gene: 2. CDR3 length: 16 residues. Germline V gene lookup returns CDR1 LGHDT and CDR2 YNNKEL (reference sequence). DNA for the CDR3: TGTGCCAGCAGCCAAGAAAGGGGGCGCTCCTACAATGAGCAGTTCTTC. This encodes CASSQERGRSYNEQFF.

The genes are TRBV28 and TRBJ2-7, with D tentatively TRBD2 (6 bases). This CDR3 comprises 18 residues. Germline CDR1 MDHEN, CDR2 SYDVKM. The germline V and J ends were trimmed by 8 bases and 1 base, with 27 bases remaining between them. The DNA of the CDR3 is TGTGCCAGCCCTCCATTGGCGGAGGGTTTGATGACGTCCTACGAGCAGTACTTC. This translates into CASPPLAEGLMTSYEQYF.

The chain uses TRBV29-1 and TRBJ1-1; D is possibly TRBD1 (6 bases). The ends were cut back, 3 bases at V and 10 bases at J, with 18 bases in the middle. The CDR3 contains 13 residues. The germline V gene encodes CDR1 SQVTM and CDR2 ANQGSEA. CDR3 DNA: TGCAGCGTTGATCGAGGGGGGGGACTTGCAGCTTTCTTT. It encodes CSVDRGGGLAAFF.

The chain is built from TRBV6-5 and TRBJ1-1; a possible D gene is TRBD1 (5 bases). Trimming took 0 bases from V and 5 from J, leaving 10 bases between them. CDR1 and CDR2 (germline): MNHEY, SVGAGI. The CDR3 contains 14 residues. The CDR3 spells CASSYSVGGTEAFF. CDR3 DNA: TGTGCCAGCAGTTACTCGGTCGGGGGAACTGAAGCTTTCTTT.

V and J are TRBV7-2 and TRBJ1-1; 7 nucleotides align to TRBD1. Per germline, CDR1 SGHTA and CDR2 FQGNSA. This CDR3 spans 13 amino acids. The trim removed 1 base at V and 9 bases at J, leaving 5 bases unmatched. The CDR3 here is CASSLEGGRKAFF. CDR3 nucleotide sequence: TGTGCCAGCAGCTTAGAAGGGGGCAGGAAAGCTTTCTTT.

The V call is TRBV19, the J call TRBJ2-2, with a possible D match to TRBD1 (5 bases). In germline, CDR1 is LNHDA, CDR2 SQIVND (reference sequence). With 5 bases removed from V and 3 bases from J, the gap between germline ends came to 13 bases. The CDR3 has 15 residues. CDR3 loop: CASSPQGWDTGELFF. The CDR3 region has the DNA TGTGCCAGTAGTCCTCAGGGATGGGACACCGGGGAGCTGTTTTTT. Supplemented by reference TRBV19 and TRBJ2-2, the full variable domain reads DGGITQSPKYLFRKEGQNVTLSCEQNLNHDAMYWYRQDPGQGLRLIYYSQIVNDFQKGDIAEGYSVSREKKESFPLTVTSAQKNPTAFYLCASSPQGWDTGELFFGEGSRLTVL.

The rearrangement joins TRBV19 to TRBJ1-2; a possible D gene is TRBD1 (6 bases). CDR1 and CDR2 from the germline V gene are LNHDA and SQIVND (reference sequence). Trimming stripped 4 bases from V and 4 bases from J, with 16 bases between. The CDR3 covers 15 residues. The CDR3 protein is CASSTLRTEIYGYTF. The CDR3 nucleotides read TGTGCCAGTAGTACCCTCCGGACAGAAATCTATGGCTACACCTTC.

The chain joins TRBV7-8 to TRBJ2-3; D possibly corresponds to TRBD2 (6 bases). The germline V gene has CDR1 SGHVS and CDR2 FQNEAQ. The V gene lost 4 bases and the J gene lost 4 bases, with 12 bases spanning the gap. The length of the CDR3 is 14 residues. CDR3 protein: CASSSVTRADTQYF. The CDR3 DNA is TGTGCCAGCAGCTCAGTGACTAGAGCAGATACGCAGTATTTT. The full variable domain, its missing parts supplied by reference TRBV7-8 and TRBJ2-3, is GAGVSQSPRYKVAKRGQDVALRCDPISGHVSLFWYQQALGQGPEFLTYFQNEAQLDKSGLPSDRFFAERPEGSVSTLKIQRTQQEDSAVYLCASSSVTRADTQYFGPGTRLTVL.

The rearrangement uses TRBV21-1 and TRBJ2-7; TRBD2 was called by the table and not checked on the DNA. TRBV21-1 is a recognized pseudogene. This CDR3 comprises 19 residues. The CDR3 loop is CASSKLLAGGGWGSNEQYF. The CDR3 DNA is TGTGCCAGCAGCAAACTACTAGCGGGAGGGGGTTGGGGTAGCAACGAGCAGTACTTC.

The V call is TRBV27, the J call TRBJ1-1; TRBD1 matches 7 bases. The V segment lost 8 bases and the J segment 4 bases; nucleotides outside the gene matches: 7. CDR1 is MNHEY and CDR2 is SMNVEV in the germline V gene (reference sequence). The CDR3 has 13 residues. Here the CDR3 DNA reads TGTGCCAGCCGACAGGGAAGGTCCACTGAAGCTTTCTTT. Amino acids: CASRQGRSTEAFF.

V is TRBV11-2 and J is TRBJ2-7; no definite D call. From germline, CDR1 is SGHAT and CDR2 FQNNGV. The CDR3 extends over 15 amino acids. With 1 base removed from V and 0 bases from J, the gap between germline ends came to 10 bases. The CDR3 DNA follows: TGTGCCAGCAGCTTAGTCTCAGGCTTCTCCTACGAGCAGTACTTC. Its protein is CASSLVSGFSYEQYF.

The V and J genes are TRBV5-6 and TRBJ1-3; D gene unclear. Deletions cut 4 bases from V and 4 bases from J, with 6 bases between. The CDR3 runs to 12 residues. In germline, CDR1 is SGHDT, CDR2 YYEEEE. CDR3 sequence reads: CASSRLGNTIYF. The DNA of the CDR3 is TGTGCCAGCAGCCGCCTAGGAAACACCATATATTTT.

The CDR3 loop is CASSLRGGYEQYF. The CDR3, as DNA: TGTGCCAGCAGTTTAAGGGGGGGGTACGAGCAGTACTTC. The rearrangement uses TRBV27 and TRBJ2-7, with TRBD2 as a possible D gene (7 bases). Germline V gene data show CDR1 as MNHEY and CDR2 as SMNVEV (reference sequence). V lost 2 bases and J 4 bases, leaving 9 bases between the germline ends. This CDR3 has 13 residues.